Here is one T cell receptor (beta chain) with its context. The data are from a study of shared clonotypes between healthy human individuals. Losses at the gene ends were 6 bases for V and 0 bases for J; bases not matched to a gene: 6. The length of the CDR3 is 15 residues. The germline V gene encodes CDR1 MNHEY and CDR2 SVGAGI. Original handling: ImmunoSEQ junction-only sequences lacked quality scores, so their filtering differed. Assay: immunoSEQ multiplex PCR; the TCRdb copy retains only in-frame clones and omits some. Clonal size and the V and J genes are those of that table, whereas D and trimming came from the DNA. This sample has 2 million to 2.5 million clones, with roughly 92% found just once.

This clonotype originated in a man between 18 and 35 years old in good health. Some clones in this sample may be carry-over from other donors' samples. What was sequenced was naive CD4+ T cells from PBMCs. The sample's subset: CD45RA+ positively selected. J is TRBJ2-7 and V is TRBV6-5; 9 bases map to TRBD1. CDR3 nucleotides: TGTGCCAGCAGCGGACAGGGGTTTAACTCCTACGAGCAGTACTTC. Translated: CASSGQGFNSYEQYF.